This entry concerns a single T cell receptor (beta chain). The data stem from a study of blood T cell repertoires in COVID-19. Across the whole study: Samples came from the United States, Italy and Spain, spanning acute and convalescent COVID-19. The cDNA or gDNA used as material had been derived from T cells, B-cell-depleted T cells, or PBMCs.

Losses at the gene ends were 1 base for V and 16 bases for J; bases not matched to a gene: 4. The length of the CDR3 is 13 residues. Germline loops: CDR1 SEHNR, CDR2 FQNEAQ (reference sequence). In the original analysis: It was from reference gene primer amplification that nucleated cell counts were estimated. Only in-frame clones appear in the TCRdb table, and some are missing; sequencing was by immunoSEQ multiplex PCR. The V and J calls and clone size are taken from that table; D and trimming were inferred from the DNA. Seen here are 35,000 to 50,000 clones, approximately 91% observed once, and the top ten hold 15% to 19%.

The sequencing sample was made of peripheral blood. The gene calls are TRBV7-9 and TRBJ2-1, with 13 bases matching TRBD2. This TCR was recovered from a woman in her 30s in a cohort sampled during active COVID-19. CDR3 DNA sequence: TGTGCCAGCAGCTTAGGAGGACTAGCGGGAGACTTCTTC. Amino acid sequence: CASSLGGLAGDFF.